This T cell receptor (beta chain) came from a study of blood T cell repertoires in COVID-19. Assignment of participants to cohorts was predicated upon participant-reported clinical history. Germline CDR1 reads SGHDT; CDR2 reads YYEEEE. Between the trimmed V and J ends, which lost 5 bases and 7 bases, there was a span of 24 bases. The CDR3 runs to 16 residues. TCRdb's table, derived via immunoSEQ multiplex PCR, lists solely in-frame clones and lacks some. In the table there are about 400,000 clones, roughly 88% of which are singletons. This chain uses TRBV5-6 with TRBJ1-2; D perhaps matches TRBD1 (6 bases). This receptor was identified in a woman in her 30s with acute COVID-19. Sequencing input: PBMCs or T cells enriched from blood (not recorded which). This chain's CDR3 is CASSPTDSFDPSGYTF. CDR3 DNA sequence: TGTGCCAGCAGTCCAACGGACAGCTTCGATCCGAGTGGCTACACCTTC.